This T cell receptor (beta chain) was captured in a study of cytomegalovirus exposure and HLA in healthy donors. Study overall: Of a few hundred genotyped donors, more than 70% clustered with self-reported Caucasian donors. Study-level results: In a later analysis, compared with equally common non-associated chains, HLA-associated beta chains were more expanded. TCR association rates varied by HLA locus in a later analysis, with DRB1 highest and HLA-C lowest.

A remark on this clone: Its antigen is currently unknown.

Trimming pared 5 bases from V and 5 bases from J, leaving 17 bases between. CDR1 is MGHDK, CDR2 SYGVNS, per germline. The CDR3 length is 15 residues. The PCR had 60 Vbeta and 13 Jbeta primers. TCRdb's table, derived via immunoSEQ multiplex PCR, lists solely in-frame clones and lacks some. The sample has approximately 170,000 clones, about 80% seen once; the top ten hold roughly 9.3%. The chain uses TRBV25-1 and TRBJ2-3; possible D gene TRBD2, 6 bases. The sequence was collected from a man younger than 35 in good health and CMV-seropositive. Sequenced sample: PBMCs. CDR3 DNA: TGTGCCAGCAGTTGGGTCGGGAGTATAGGAGATACGCAGTATTTT. Translating gives CASSWVGSIGDTQYF.